The 28 T cell receptor beta chains below come from one sample, sequenced in a study of response to subunit inactivated influenza vaccine. MiXCR, applied by TCRdb to the RT-PCR reads, yields one record per CDR3 protein. The table includes 450,000 to 600,000 distinct CDR3 sequences, more than 15% detected once. Sequenced material: CD4+ T cells sorted from PBMCs, taken around 25 months after vaccination. These receptors all stem from a man aged 50-75 years who received an inactivated influenza vaccine.

This clonotype was seen many times. V is TRBV19 and J is TRBJ2-1; 7 bases map to TRBD2. CDR3 length: 16 amino acids. With 4 bases clipped from V and 7 bases from J, the junction kept 13 bases outside the gene matches. Germline lookup yields CDR1 LNHDA and CDR2 SQIVND (reference sequence). The CDR3, as DNA: TGTGCCAGTAGTAGACCGCTGGCGGGAGATTTTAATGAGCAGTTCTTC. This translates into CASSRPLAGDFNEQFF. Based on the CDR3 plus reference TRBV19 and TRBJ2-1, the full variable domain is DGGITQSPKYLFRKEGQNVTLSCEQNLNHDAMYWYRQDPGQGLRLIYYSQIVNDFQKGDIAEGYSVSREKKESFPLTVTSAQKNPTAFYLCASSRPLAGDFNEQFFGPGTRLTVL.

The V gene is TRBV18, the J gene TRBJ2-2, with D possibly being TRBD1 (5 bases). The CDR3 contains 15 residues. Trimming cost V 3 bases and J 3 bases, with 11 bases left between them. Germline CDR1 reads KGHSH; CDR2 reads LQKENI. CDR3 in DNA: TGTGCCAGCTCACCGGCTCAGGGCTACACCGGGGAGCTGTTTTTT. Protein product: CASSPAQGYTGELFF.

This chain uses TRBV7-8 with TRBJ2-7; 9 positions match TRBD1. J gave up 4 bases and V 5 bases, and 9 bases lay outside the gene matches. Germline CDR1 SGHVS, CDR2 FQNEAQ. The CDR3 is 15 residues long. As DNA, the CDR3 is TGTGCCAGCAGCCTCGCCCCGGGACAGGGATACGAGCAGTACTTC. Its protein product is CASSLAPGQGYEQYF.

This clonotype appeared a single time. The genes are TRBV2 and TRBJ1-2; no clear D gene. The V and J ends lost 3 bases and 5 bases respectively, with 10 bases between them. CDR1 and CDR2 (germline): SNHLY, FYNNEI. CDR3 length: 13 amino acids. CDR3 region: CASSDVTSYGYTF. CDR3 DNA sequence: TGTGCCAGCAGTGATGTCACCAGTTATGGCTACACCTTC. Supplemented by reference TRBV2 and TRBJ1-2, the full variable domain reads EPEVTQTPSHQVTQMGQEVILRCVPISNHLYFYWYRQILGQKVEFLVSFYNNEISEKSEIFDDQFSVERPDGSNFTLKIRSTKLEDSAMYFCASSDVTSYGYTFGSGTRLTVV.

This clonotype was counted a few times. The chain carries TRBV12-3 or TRBV12-4 and TRBJ1-5; 7 positions match TRBD1. Trimming cost V 5 bases and J 3 bases; bases outside gene matches: 7. This CDR3 is built from 15 residues. CDR3 coding DNA: TGTGCCAGCAGTCTAAGGGACAGCTCCAATCAGCCCCAGCATTTT. Translating it yields CASSLRDSSNQPQHF.

This chain joins TRBV12-3 or TRBV12-4 and TRBJ1-5; D not resolved. This CDR3 has 14 amino acids. Trimming took off 3 bases at V and 6 bases at J, with 12 bases between the two ends. This CDR3 reads CASSLRAGSQPQHF. The CDR3 DNA follows: TGTGCCAGCAGTTTGAGGGCCGGGTCTCAGCCCCAGCATTTT.

The chain joins TRBV3-1 to TRBJ2-2, with D perhaps TRBD1 (5 bases). Trimming cost V 5 bases and J 7 bases, with 17 bases left between them. This CDR3 contains 15 residues. CDR1 is LGHDT, CDR2 YNNKEL, per germline (reference sequence). The CDR3, as DNA: TGTGCCAGCAGCGTACGGACAAGGTTCGGCGGGGAGCTGTTTTTT. Translation: CASSVRTRFGGELFF.

The rearrangement joins TRBV5-1 to TRBJ2-2, with D maybe TRBD2 (6 bases). V shed 4 bases and J shed 5 bases, with 18 bases lying between them. The CDR3 has 16 residues. Germline V gene sequence: CDR1 SGHRS, CDR2 YFSETQ. The CDR3 DNA sequence: TGCGCCAGCAGCCGGACTACCGGAAGTCGGACCGGGGAGCTGTTTTTT. Protein sequence: CASSRTTGSRTGELFF.

This clonotype turned up a few times. The chain uses TRBV24-1 and TRBJ2-1; 12 positions agree with TRBD2. The CDR3 covers 18 residues. With V trimmed by 4 bases and J by 0 bases, 6 bases remained unmatched. The germline gives CDR1 KGHDR, CDR2 SFDVKD. The CDR3 reads CATSDVTSGGLSYNEQFF. The CDR3, as DNA: TGTGCCACCAGTGACGTGACTAGCGGGGGCCTCTCCTACAATGAGCAGTTCTTC.

The chain employs TRBV30 and TRBJ1-5; 7 nucleotides match TRBD1. The CDR3 loop spans 13 amino acids. The germline V gene has CDR1 GTSNPN and CDR2 SVGIG (reference sequence). V was pared by 5 bases and J by 4 bases, with 5 bases of the junction left unmatched. CDR3 region: CAWGTAANQPQHF. In nucleotides, the CDR3 is TGTGCCTGGGGGACAGCGGCTAATCAGCCCCAGCATTTT.

This clonotype has only a few counts. This CDR3 reads CATSRPGGYSYEQYF. The CDR3 region has the DNA TGTGCCACCAGCAGACCCGGGGGCTATTCCTACGAGCAGTACTTC. The chain uses TRBV15 and TRBJ2-7; D assignment may be TRBD1 or TRBD2 (6 bases each). CDR3 length equals 15 residues. Trimming removed 2 bases from V and 1 base from J, with 12 bases in between. Germline V gene data show CDR1 as LNHNV and CDR2 as YYDKDF (reference sequence).

The gene calls are TRBV6-5 and TRBJ1-1; D remains unclear. The CDR3 loop spans 12 amino acids. Per the germline V gene, CDR1 is MNHEY and CDR2 is SVGAGI. Trimming removed 7 bases from V and 1 base from J, with 7 bases in between. The CDR3 nucleotides are TGTGCCAGCAAACTGAGGAACACTGAAGCTTTCTTT. Translated, it gives CASKLRNTEAFF.

There are a few counts of this clonotype. J is TRBJ2-2 and V is TRBV10-3; possibly TRBD2 for D (5 bases). Trimming removed 8 bases at V and 2 bases at J, with 18 bases between. Germline V gene lookup returns CDR1 ENHRY and CDR2 SYGVKD. This CDR3 contains 16 residues. CDR3 coding DNA: TGTGCCATCGGGGAAGGACGGCGACTAAACACCGGGGAGCTGTTTTTT. Its translation: CAIGEGRRLNTGELFF.

There are a few counts of this clonotype. The chain is built from TRBV12-3 or TRBV12-4 and TRBJ2-5, with a tentative D call TRBD1 (6 bases). The CDR3 covers 15 residues. Trimming removed 6 bases from V and 2 bases from J, with 16 bases in between. CDR3 DNA sequence: TGTGCCAGCAGGGGGCTCAGGGGCGGGCAAGAGACCCAGTACTTC. Its protein product is CASRGLRGGQETQYF.

The V gene is TRBV7-2, the J gene TRBJ2-1, with D possibly matching TRBD1 (6 bases). Germline CDR1 is SGHTA and CDR2 is FQGNSA. V lost 1 base and J lost 10, with 14 bases in between. The CDR3 has 14 residues. DNA of the CDR3: TGTGCCAGCAGCTTAGGATCCGCGCAGGGGGAGCAGTTCTTC. Translating gives CASSLGSAQGEQFF.

J is TRBJ1-2 and V is TRBV20-1; D possibly corresponds to TRBD1 (5 bases). The CDR3 totals 15 residues. Germline lookup yields CDR1 DFQATT and CDR2 SNEGSKA (reference sequence). V lost 4 bases, J lost 0 bases, and 15 bases lay in between. CDR3 DNA sequence: TGCAGTGCTATAAGACCGGGACCTACTAACTATGGCTACACCTTC. Amino acids: CSAIRPGPTNYGYTF.

This clonotype was picked up a small number of times. The chain links TRBV2 to TRBJ2-6; 8 bases line up with TRBD1. Germline assignment: CDR1 SNHLY and CDR2 FYNNEI. This CDR3 has 16 residues. V lost 6 bases, J lost 0 bases, and 4 bases stayed unmatched. The CDR3 reads CASSKDRASGANVLTF. CDR3 nucleotides: TGTGCCAGCAGCAAGGACAGGGCCTCTGGGGCCAACGTCCTGACTTTC.

This clonotype occurred a few times. The CDR3 DNA reads TGTGCCATCAGTATACTAGCGGGGGCGGACACCGGGGAGCTGTTTTTT. It is translated as CAISILAGADTGELFF. V and J are TRBV10-3 and TRBJ2-2, with 11 bases identical to TRBD2. The V gene end was trimmed by 5 bases and the J gene end by 3 bases; junction bases not matched to a gene: 5. This CDR3 is 16 amino acids long. The germline CDR1 and CDR2 sequences are ENHRY and SYGVKD.

In DNA, the CDR3 is TGTGCCAGCAGCCAAGATTCAGGCGGGAGGGGCAATGAGCAGTTCTTC. Its protein is CASSQDSGGRGNEQFF. The chain uses TRBV4-2 and TRBJ2-1, with 9 bases identical to TRBD2. CDR1 is LGHNA and CDR2 is YNFKEQ in the germline V gene. The ends lost 0 bases at V and 6 bases at J; junction bases unmatched: 6. The CDR3 sequence is 16 residues long.

The V and J genes are TRBV20-1 and TRBJ2-5, with D perhaps TRBD2 (6 bases). Germline-derived CDR1 and CDR2 are DFQATT and SNEGSKA (reference sequence). V lost 0 bases and J 4 bases, leaving 9 bases between the germline ends. This CDR3 spans 13 amino acids. The CDR3 sequence: CSAREAGPETQYF. The DNA for the CDR3 is TGCAGTGCTAGAGAGGCGGGGCCAGAGACCCAGTACTTC.

This clonotype has only a few counts. The CDR3 bases are TGCGCCAGCAGCACCGGAGACAGGGGGGAGCTGTTTTTT. Its protein is CASSTGDRGELFF. The V gene is TRBV5-1, the J gene TRBJ2-2; a possible D gene is TRBD1 (6 bases). The germline gives CDR1 SGHRS, CDR2 YFSETQ. V was shortened by 4 bases and J by 8 bases, with 12 bases between the two germline ends. The CDR3 spans 13 residues.

V usage is TRBV6-5 and J usage is TRBJ1-2, with 8 bases aligning to TRBD1. J gave up 5 bases and V 2 bases, and 13 bases lay outside the gene matches. The germline V gene has CDR1 MNHEY and CDR2 SVGAGI. This CDR3 contains 17 residues. As DNA, the CDR3 is TGTGCCAGCAGTTACACATCCACGGACAGGGCCCCATATGGCTACACCTTC. Translated: CASSYTSTDRAPYGYTF.

This clonotype was seen at least ten times. This chain connects TRBV7-2 to TRBJ1-1; D is perhaps TRBD1 (6 bases). This CDR3 comprises 14 residues. V lost 1 base, J lost 5 bases, and 11 bases lay in between. Germline V lookup: CDR1 SGHTA, CDR2 FQGNSA. CDR3 bases: TGTGCCAGCAGCTTAGAATCGAGGGGGACTGAAGCTTTCTTT. Residues: CASSLESRGTEAFF.

Only a few counts were recorded for this clonotype. The J gene is TRBJ2-1, the V gene TRBV7-2; D might be TRBD1 (6 bases). Germline V gene lookup returns CDR1 SGHTA and CDR2 FQGNSA. CDR3 length: 14 amino acids. The V and J ends lost 4 bases and 9 bases respectively, with 16 bases between them. The CDR3 spells CASSSVGTFIEQFF. The CDR3 DNA is TGTGCCAGCAGCTCGGTAGGGACATTTATTGAGCAGTTCTTC.

The sample holds a few counts of this clonotype. The rearrangement joins TRBV5-1 to TRBJ1-1, with TRBD1 as a possible D gene (6 bases). The CDR3 spans 14 residues. CDR1 SGHRS and CDR2 YFSETQ come from the germline V gene. The V and J ends lost 5 bases and 3 bases respectively, with 14 bases between them. This chain's CDR3 is CASSSGRGYTEAFF. The CDR3 coding sequence is TGCGCCAGCAGTTCCGGCAGGGGCTACACTGAAGCTTTCTTT. The whole variable domain, filled in from reference TRBV5-1 and TRBJ1-1, reads KAGVTQTPRYLIKTRGQQVTLSCSPISGHRSVSWYQQTPGQGLQFLFEYFSETQRNKGNFPGRFSGRQFSNSRSEMNVSTLELGDSALYLCASSSGRGYTEAFFGQGTRLTVV.

The CDR3 DNA is TGTGCCAGCAGTAAGGAACAGCCCCAGCATTTT. Residues: CASSKEQPQHF. V and J are TRBV6-1 and TRBJ1-5; D is undetermined. The CDR3 length is 11 residues. The V gene lost 5 bases and the J gene lost 7 bases, with 6 bases spanning the gap. The germline V gene encodes CDR1 MNHNS and CDR2 SASEGT.

The rearrangement uses TRBV5-4 and TRBJ1-1, with 7 bases identical to TRBD1. Unmatched junction bases numbered 18, after V lost 3 bases and J lost 1 base. Germline V lookup: CDR1 SGHNT, CDR2 YYREEE (reference sequence). The CDR3 has 19 amino acids. The CDR3 spells CASSYPGASGTAKNTEAFF. Written as DNA, the CDR3 is TGTGCCAGCAGCTACCCGGGAGCCTCCGGGACAGCTAAGAACACTGAAGCTTTCTTT.

The chain recombines TRBV20-1 with TRBJ2-3; no reliable D call. The germline V and J ends were trimmed by 5 bases and 0 bases, with 9 bases remaining between them. Germline V gives CDR1 DFQATT, CDR2 SNEGSKA (reference sequence). CDR3 length: 13 amino acids. CDR3 region: CSAWSASTDTQYF. CDR3 nucleotide sequence: TGCAGTGCTTGGTCAGCTAGCACAGATACGCAGTATTTT.